Described below is a single TCR beta chain sequence and its context. As originally analysed: Amplification of reference gene primers was used by the study to estimate nucleated cell counts. Measured with immunoSEQ multiplex PCR; TCRdb has only the in-frame clones, and not every one. That table supplies the V and J calls and clone size; D and trimming were determined from the DNA. The table includes under 200,000 clones, approximately 91% detected once. This record belongs to a study of blood T cell repertoires in COVID-19. Study background: Material from acute and convalescent COVID-19 was sourced from the United States, Italy and Spain. From T cells, B-cell-depleted T cells, or PBMCs came the material, which was cDNA or gDNA.

V lost 4 bases and J 5 bases, leaving 12 bases between the germline ends. The germline V gene has CDR1 GTSNPN and CDR2 SVGIG (reference sequence). The CDR3 length is 13 residues. This receptor was identified in a man younger than 35 with active or convalescent COVID-19. The sample comprised peripheral blood. The J gene is TRBJ1-5, the V gene TRBV30, with a possible D match to TRBD1 (5 bases). In DNA, the CDR3 is TGTGCCTGGACGGTCGACAGAGATCAGCCCCAGCATTTT. Protein sequence: CAWTVDRDQPQHF. The whole variable domain, filled in from reference TRBV30 and TRBJ1-5, reads SQTIHQWPATLVQPVGSPLSLECTVEGTSNPNLYWYRQAAGRGLQLLFYSVGIGQISSEVPQNLSASRPQDRQFILSSKKLLLSDSGFYLCAWTVDRDQPQHFGDGTRLSIL.